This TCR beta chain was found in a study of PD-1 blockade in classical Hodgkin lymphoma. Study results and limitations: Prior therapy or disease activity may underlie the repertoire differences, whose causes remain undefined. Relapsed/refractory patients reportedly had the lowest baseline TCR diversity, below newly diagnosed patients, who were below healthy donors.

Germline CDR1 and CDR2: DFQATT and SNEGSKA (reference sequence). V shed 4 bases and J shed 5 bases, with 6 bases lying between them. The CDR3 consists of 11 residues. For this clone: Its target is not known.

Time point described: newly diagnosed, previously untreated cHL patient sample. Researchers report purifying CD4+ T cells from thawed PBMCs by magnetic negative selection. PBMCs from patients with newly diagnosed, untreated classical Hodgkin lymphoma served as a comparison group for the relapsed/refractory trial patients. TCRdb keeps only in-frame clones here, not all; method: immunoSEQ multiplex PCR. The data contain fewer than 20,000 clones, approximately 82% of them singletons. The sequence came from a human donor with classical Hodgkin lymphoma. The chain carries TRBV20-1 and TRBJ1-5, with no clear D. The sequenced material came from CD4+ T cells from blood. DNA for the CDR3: TGCAGTGCTACCGGGGATCAGCCCCAGCATTTT. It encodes CSATGDQPQHF.